These 32 T cell receptor beta chains were all obtained from the same sample, sequenced in a study of T cells expressing NK-cell markers. TCRdb reworked the 5' RACE reads into one entry per CDR3 protein, no DNA. Its clone listing holds about 550,000 distinct CDR3 sequences. Sequencing input: blood T cells: a sorted CD56 or NKG2C T cell subset, CD4+ or CD8+ T cells, or bulk PBMC T cells (not recorded which). These receptor sequences come from a young man in good health.

The chain has TRBV12-3 or TRBV12-4 and TRBJ2-7. The CDR3 covers 12 residues. CDR3 sequence: CASSLDVYEQYF.

V usage is TRBV7-9 and J usage is TRBJ2-5; the D call of TRBD2 rests on TCRdb alone, since no DNA is present to check it. Germline CDR1 is SEHNR and CDR2 is FQNEAQ (reference sequence). The CDR3 runs 17 residues. The CDR3 protein is CASSPSRASGKKETQYF.

The genes are TRBV14 and TRBJ2-1; TCRdb outputs TRBD1, but without DNA this stays unchecked. This CDR3 has 11 amino acids. In germline, CDR1 is SGHDN, CDR2 FVKESK. CDR3 sequence: CASTTGGEQFF.

This chain uses TRBV20-1 with TRBJ2-7; TCRdb indicates TRBD1, and absent DNA this call remains unverified. CDR1 DFQATT and CDR2 SNEGSKA come from the germline V gene (reference sequence). The CDR3 consists of 13 residues. This CDR3 reads CSPSKTGTYEQYF.

The chain uses TRBV5-1 and TRBJ2-5; TCRdb reports TRBD2, a call that lacks DNA to check it against. The germline V gene encodes CDR1 SGHRS and CDR2 YFSETQ. The CDR3 loop spans 15 amino acids. The CDR3 spells CASRTLAGPQETQYF. Full variable domain (remainder filled in from reference TRBV5-1 and TRBJ2-5): KAGVTQTPRYLIKTRGQQVTLSCSPISGHRSVSWYQQTPGQGLQFLFEYFSETQRNKGNFPGRFSGRQFSNSRSEMNVSTLELGDSALYLCASRTLAGPQETQYFGPGTRLLVL.

The chain employs TRBV19 and TRBJ2-7; the D gene TCRdb calls, TRBD2, cannot be checked with no DNA. This CDR3 comprises 18 residues. Germline V gene lookup returns CDR1 LNHDA and CDR2 SQIVND (reference sequence). The CDR3 sequence is CASSSWLGSGSNHYEQYF.

The rearrangement uses TRBV15 and TRBJ2-5. CDR1 is LNHNV and CDR2 is YYDKDF in the germline V gene (reference sequence). This CDR3 is 12 amino acids long. CDR3 protein: CATSRDHGTQYF. Full variable domain (rest looked up from reference TRBV15 and TRBJ2-5): DAMVIQNPRYQVTQFGKPVTLSCSQTLNHNVMYWYQQKSSQAPKLLFHYYDKDFNNEADTPDNFQSRRPNTSFCFLDIRSPGLGDTAMYLCATSRDHGTQYFGPGTRLLVL.

This chain joins TRBV5-6 and TRBJ2-5. The germline V gene has CDR1 SGHDT and CDR2 YYEEEE. There are 15 residues in the CDR3. The CDR3 sequence is CASSLLSEVQETQYF.

The chain is built from TRBV20-1 and TRBJ2-6; the D call of TRBD1 rests on TCRdb alone, since no DNA is present to check it. CDR1 and CDR2 (germline): DFQATT, SNEGSKA (reference sequence). The CDR3 totals 16 residues. CDR3 in amino acids: CSAPRGGSSGANVLTF.

The chain employs TRBV6-5 and TRBJ1-1; the TRBD1 assignment by TCRdb is unverifiable without DNA. The germline gives CDR1 MNHEY, CDR2 SVGAGI. The CDR3 length is 11 residues. The CDR3 reads CASSYSGAAFF.

The rearrangement joins TRBV20-1 to TRBJ2-7; TCRdb reports TRBD2, a call that lacks DNA to check it against. Per the germline V gene, CDR1 is DFQATT and CDR2 is SNEGSKA (reference sequence). The CDR3 is 16 amino acids. The CDR3 region is CSATSIGLAGAYEQYF.

This sequence joins TRBV28 and TRBJ1-2. The CDR3 spans 15 residues. Germline CDR1 reads MDHEN; CDR2 reads SYDVKM. The chain's CDR3 is CASSAEVLPIYGYTF.

The chain joins TRBV5-5 to TRBJ2-4; there is no DNA to check the TCRdb D call of TRBD1. Germline V gives CDR1 SGHKS, CDR2 YYEKEE (reference sequence). This CDR3 is 16 amino acids long. CDR3 sequence reads: CASSFFPPGGKNIQYF.

The V call is TRBV5-1, the J call TRBJ2-5; TCRdb picks TRBD1, but there is no DNA to check that call. The germline gives CDR1 SGHRS, CDR2 YFSETQ. The CDR3 spans 15 residues. CDR3 sequence reads: CASSLKGTAQETQYF.

The rearrangement links TRBV20-1 to TRBJ2-1; the D call of TRBD1 rests on TCRdb alone, since no DNA is present to check it. CDR3 length: 13 amino acids. Germline-derived CDR1 and CDR2 are DFQATT and SNEGSKA (reference sequence). CDR3 region: CSAPDVLSFEQFF.

The chain couples TRBV20-1 to TRBJ2-7; the D call of TRBD1 rests on TCRdb alone, since no DNA is present to check it. The length of the CDR3 is 13 residues. In germline, CDR1 is DFQATT, CDR2 SNEGSKA (reference sequence). The CDR3 region is CSAGTGWTYEQYF.

The chain employs TRBV5-5 and TRBJ1-6; TCRdb picks TRBD1, but there is no DNA to check that call. Germline CDR1 and CDR2: SGHKS and YYEKEE (reference sequence). The CDR3 is 15 amino acids. The CDR3 here is CASSSKLDGASPLHF.

This sequence joins TRBV15 and TRBJ1-1. The germline CDR1 and CDR2 sequences are LNHNV and YYDKDF (reference sequence). This CDR3 is built from 12 residues. The CDR3 spells CATSRGDTEAFF.

The chain joins TRBV20-1 to TRBJ1-6. Germline-derived CDR1 and CDR2 are DFQATT and SNEGSKA (reference sequence). CDR3 length: 16 amino acids. The CDR3 protein is CSASPSGSSYNSPLHF.

This CDR3 is CASSLVGRLNTEAFF. J is TRBJ1-1 and V is TRBV5-5. In germline, CDR1 is SGHKS, CDR2 YYEKEE (reference sequence). The CDR3 covers 15 residues.

The chain employs TRBV5-1 and TRBJ2-4; TCRdb selects TRBD1, and the lack of DNA leaves this call unchecked. This CDR3 is 13 amino acids long. Per the germline V gene, CDR1 is SGHRS and CDR2 is YFSETQ. The CDR3 region is CASSLGGPNIQYF.

V is TRBV7-9 and J is TRBJ2-1; TCRdb names TRBD1, which stays unverified in the absence of DNA. From germline, CDR1 is SEHNR and CDR2 FQNEAQ (reference sequence). This CDR3 is built from 17 residues. CDR3 sequence: CASSSPEPSALHNEQFF.

The chain combines TRBV5-1 with TRBJ2-1; TCRdb picks TRBD2, but there is no DNA to check that call. This CDR3 is 15 amino acids long. The germline V gene encodes CDR1 SGHRS and CDR2 YFSETQ. CDR3 loop: CASREPGLEMYEQFF.

This sequence joins TRBV6-2 or TRBV6-3 and TRBJ1-1. Germline CDR1 MNHEY, CDR2 SVGEGT. The CDR3 has 13 amino acids. The CDR3 sequence is CASRKGYATEAFF.

The chain combines TRBV4-3 with TRBJ2-2; TCRdb's D call of TRBD2 is untestable without DNA. CDR3 length equals 14 residues. Germline values: CDR1 LGHNA, CDR2 YSLEER. CDR3: CASSRGGSTGELFF.

The V and J genes are TRBV5-6 and TRBJ2-1; the TCRdb call, TRBD2, lacks DNA for checking. The CDR3 totals 16 residues. Germline CDR1 and CDR2: SGHDT and YYEEEE. The CDR3 spells CASSGGPSTSYNEQFF.

This rearrangement joins TRBV6-5 to TRBJ1-5; TCRdb lists TRBD1, though no DNA is available to test this call. Germline CDR1 and CDR2: MNHEY and SVGAGI. The CDR3 loop spans 15 amino acids. CDR3 sequence: CASRQTGTENQPQHF.

The gene calls are TRBV7-8 and TRBJ2-1; as DNA is missing, the TRBD2 call by TCRdb cannot be tested. Germline loops: CDR1 SGHVS, CDR2 FQNEAQ. The CDR3 is 16 amino acids. This CDR3 reads CASSLIAGGPTNEQFF.

The J gene is TRBJ1-2, the V gene TRBV12-3 or TRBV12-4; TCRdb outputs TRBD1, but without DNA this stays unchecked. This CDR3 comprises 15 residues. CDR3 residues: CASSYTTGGNYGYTF.

This sequence joins TRBV5-1 and TRBJ2-1; the D gene TCRdb calls, TRBD2, cannot be checked with no DNA. Germline lookup yields CDR1 SGHRS and CDR2 YFSETQ. The CDR3 sequence is 13 residues long. CDR3: CASSYGRVNEQFF.

The V call is TRBV2, the J call TRBJ2-3. From germline, CDR1 is SNHLY and CDR2 FYNNEI. The CDR3 runs 16 residues. CDR3 sequence reads: CASRRTVLTSTDTQYF.

The genes are TRBV15 and TRBJ2-5; TCRdb lists TRBD2, though no DNA is available to test this call. The CDR3 totals 17 residues. Germline V gives CDR1 LNHNV, CDR2 YYDKDF (reference sequence). CDR3 sequence: CATSVVSPGGRGETQYF.